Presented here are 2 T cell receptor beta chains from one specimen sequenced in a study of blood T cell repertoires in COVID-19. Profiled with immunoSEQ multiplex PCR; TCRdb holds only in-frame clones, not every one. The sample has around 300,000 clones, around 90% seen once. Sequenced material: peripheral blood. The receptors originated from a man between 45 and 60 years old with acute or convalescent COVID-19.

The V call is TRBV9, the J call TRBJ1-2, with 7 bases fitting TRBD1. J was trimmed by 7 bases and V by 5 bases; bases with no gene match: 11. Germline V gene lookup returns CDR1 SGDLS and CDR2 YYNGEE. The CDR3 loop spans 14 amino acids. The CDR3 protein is CASSLYRGGVGYTF. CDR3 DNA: TGTGCCAGCAGTCTCTACAGGGGAGGAGTTGGCTACACCTTC. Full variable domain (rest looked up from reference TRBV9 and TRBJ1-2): DSGVTQTPKHLITATGQRVTLRCSPRSGDLSVYWYQQSLDQGLQFLIQYYNGEERAKGNILERFSAQQFPDLHSELNLSSLELGDSALYFCASSLYRGGVGYTFGSGTRLTVV.

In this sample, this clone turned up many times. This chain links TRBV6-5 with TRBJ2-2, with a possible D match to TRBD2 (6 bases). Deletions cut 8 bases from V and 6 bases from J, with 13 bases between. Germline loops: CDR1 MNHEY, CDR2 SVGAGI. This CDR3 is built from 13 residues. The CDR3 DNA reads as TGTGCCAGCGAGGGTAGGGAGGCCGGGGAGCTGTTTTTT. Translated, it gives CASEGREAGELFF.